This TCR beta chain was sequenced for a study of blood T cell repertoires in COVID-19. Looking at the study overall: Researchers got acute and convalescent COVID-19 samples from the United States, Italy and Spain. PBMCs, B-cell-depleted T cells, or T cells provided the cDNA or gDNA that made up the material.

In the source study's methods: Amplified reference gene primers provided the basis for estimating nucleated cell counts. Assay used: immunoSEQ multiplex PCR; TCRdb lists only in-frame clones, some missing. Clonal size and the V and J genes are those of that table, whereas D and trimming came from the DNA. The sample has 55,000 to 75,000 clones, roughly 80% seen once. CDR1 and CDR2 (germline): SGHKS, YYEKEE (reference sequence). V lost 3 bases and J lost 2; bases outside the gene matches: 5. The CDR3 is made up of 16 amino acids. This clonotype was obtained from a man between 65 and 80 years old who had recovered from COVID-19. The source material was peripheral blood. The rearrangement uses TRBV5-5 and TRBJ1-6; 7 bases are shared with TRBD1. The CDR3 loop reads CASSSDGTAYNSPLHF. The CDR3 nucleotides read TGTGCCAGCAGCTCAGACGGGACAGCCTATAATTCACCCCTCCACTTT.